This T cell receptor beta chain emerged from a study of cytomegalovirus exposure and HLA in healthy donors. Study-level information: Out of around 360 genotyped donors, about 81% belonged to the Caucasian-associated ancestry cluster.

Study-level results: Cytomegalovirus-associated TCR beta chains were listed, numbering 164.

The PCR contained 60 Vbeta and 13 Jbeta primers. Profiling relied on immunoSEQ multiplex PCR, and the TCRdb table lists in-frame clones only, not all of them. The sample gives around 190,000 clones, around 83% of which show up once; 1.2% is in the top ten. Comments on this clone: Its antigen is undetermined.

From germline, CDR1 is SGDLS and CDR2 YYNGEE. The CDR3 runs to 14 residues. After removal of 0 bases from V and 7 bases from J, the junction contained 4 bases not matched to a gene. The receptor was derived from a girl aged 2 to 10 in good health and CMV-seropositive. The material sequenced was PBMCs. The chain has TRBV9 and TRBJ2-1; 7 bases agree with TRBD2. In nucleotides, the CDR3 is TGTGCCAGCAGCGTAGCGGGAGGCGGAAATGAGCAGTTCTTC. It specifies CASSVAGGGNEQFF.